The next 24 T cell receptor beta chains were all read from a single sample in a study of blood T cell repertoires in COVID-19. Only in-frame clones appear in the TCRdb table, and some are missing; sequencing was by immunoSEQ multiplex PCR. The data show 150,000 to 200,000 clones, around 91% seen once. Sequenced input: PBMCs or T cells enriched from blood (not recorded which). The receptors here all came from a woman aged 18-29 years who had recovered from COVID-19.

V is TRBV28 and J is TRBJ2-7; 8 bases agree with TRBD2. The V and J ends lost 4 bases and 3 bases, in that order; junction bases with no gene match: 8. This CDR3 has 15 residues. Germline V gene sequence: CDR1 MDHEN, CDR2 SYDVKM. The CDR3 DNA sequence: TGTGCCAGCAGTTCAACCAGCGGGAGCTACTACGAGCAGTACTTC. Translating gives CASSSTSGSYYEQYF.

The J gene is TRBJ2-2, the V gene TRBV4-1; TRBD2 matches 10 bases. Unmatched junction bases numbered 7, after V lost 0 bases and J lost 3 bases. CDR3 length: 18 amino acids. Germline V gene sequence: CDR1 MGHRA, CDR2 YSYEKL. CDR3 bases: TGCGCCAGCAGCCAAGAGACGAGCGGGAGGGCCGACACCGGGGAGCTGTTTTTT. Translated: CASSQETSGRADTGELFF.

The CDR3 loop reads CASSVQGEAWGGYTF. The CDR3 DNA follows: TGTGCCAGCAGCGTCCAGGGGGAGGCTTGGGGAGGCTACACCTTC. The chain recombines TRBV9 with TRBJ1-2, with 7 positions matching TRBD1. This CDR3 has 15 residues. CDR1 is SGDLS and CDR2 is YYNGEE in the germline V gene. J was trimmed by 8 bases and V by 2 bases; bases with no gene match: 12.

The V call is TRBV5-4, the J call TRBJ2-5; 7 bases fit TRBD2. This CDR3 contains 15 residues. The V gene's germline CDR1 is SGHNT and CDR2 YYREEE (reference sequence). The junction had 6 bases not matched to a gene; V was cut back by 2 bases and J by 2 bases. The CDR3 reads CASSFRLATQETQYF. Here the CDR3 DNA reads TGTGCCAGCAGCTTTCGACTAGCTACTCAAGAGACCCAGTACTTC.

The chain uses TRBV18 and TRBJ1-3, with 7 nucleotides matching TRBD1. The trim removed 3 bases at V and 0 bases at J, leaving 14 bases unmatched. Germline V CDR1 and CDR2: KGHSH, LQKENI. The CDR3 totals 19 residues. The CDR3 DNA reads as TGTGCCAGCTCACCGGCGACCGGGACAGAAAGCTTCTCTGGAAACACCATATATTTT. It translates to CASSPATGTESFSGNTIYF.

The V call is TRBV3-1 (or the pseudogene TRBV3-2), the J call TRBJ2-1; D is possibly TRBD2 (6 bases). Trimming took 5 bases from V and 9 from J, leaving 23 bases between them. The CDR3 spans 16 residues. From germline, CDR1 is LGHDT and CDR2 YNNKEL (reference sequence). In nucleotides, the CDR3 is TGTGCCAGCAGCGACCCCGCGGGATCTGCGAGAGGTGAGCAGTTCTTC. This sequence encodes CASSDPAGSARGEQFF.

The chain has TRBV27 and TRBJ1-1; D is unclear. Trimming stripped 9 bases from V and 4 bases from J, with 12 bases between. CDR1 is MNHEY and CDR2 is SMNVEV in the germline V gene (reference sequence). The CDR3 contains 12 residues. CDR3 sequence reads: CASTENSTEAFF. CDR3 bases: TGTGCCAGTACCGAAAACAGCACTGAAGCTTTCTTT.

This clone was counted only a few times. J is TRBJ2-1 and V is TRBV19, with 8 bases identical to TRBD2. Germline V gene data show CDR1 as LNHDA and CDR2 as SQIVND (reference sequence). With V trimmed by 6 bases and J by 5 bases, 12 bases remained unmatched. The CDR3 totals 16 residues. CDR3 DNA: TGTGCCAGTAGGGATATGGTCGGGAGGGCCGACAATGAGCAGTTCTTC. This encodes CASRDMVGRADNEQFF.

This rearrangement joins TRBV7-9 to TRBJ2-5; TRBD2 matches 12 bases. Trimming took 5 bases from V and 1 from J; bases not matched to a gene: 11. Per germline, CDR1 SEHNR and CDR2 FQNEAQ (reference sequence). The CDR3 contains 18 residues. CDR3 DNA: TGTGCCAGCAGCCCAGTGCGGCTAGCGGGAGGGATCCAAGAGACCCAGTACTTC. Encoded protein: CASSPVRLAGGIQETQYF.

This chain connects TRBV29-1 to TRBJ2-1; tentatively, D is TRBD2 (5 bases). Germline V gives CDR1 SQVTM, CDR2 ANQGSEA. The CDR3 runs 12 residues. Trimming left V 5 bases short and J 12 bases short, with 17 bases between. CDR3 loop: CSVPLVDYRQFF. The CDR3 DNA is TGCAGCGTTCCCTTAGTCGACTATAGGCAGTTCTTC.

The chain's CDR3 is CASSLPGTGGWEQYF. For the CDR3, the DNA is TGTGCCAGCAGCCTGCCGGGGACAGGGGGCTGGGAGCAGTACTTC. The chain has TRBV7-9 and TRBJ2-7, with 12 positions matching TRBD1. This CDR3 contains 15 residues. Losses at the gene ends were 5 bases for V and 7 bases for J; bases not matched to a gene: 9. The germline V gene encodes CDR1 SEHNR and CDR2 FQNEAQ (reference sequence).

This chain connects TRBV28 to TRBJ1-5, with D unresolved. Germline V gene sequence: CDR1 MDHEN, CDR2 SYDVKM. This CDR3 region has 14 residues. The V end lost 5 bases, the J end lost 3 bases, and 11 bases lay between the germline ends. The CDR3, as DNA: TGTGCCAGCAGTGTTACAGCCCCCAATCAGCCCCAGCATTTT. Amino acids: CASSVTAPNQPQHF.

This clone is a singleton in its sample. The V and J genes are TRBV7-9 and TRBJ1-6, with D possibly TRBD1 on 5 matching bases. With 5 bases removed from V and 2 bases from J, the gap between germline ends came to 19 bases. The CDR3 length is 18 residues. Germline V lookup: CDR1 SEHNR, CDR2 FQNEAQ (reference sequence). The CDR3 DNA sequence: TGTGCCAGCAGCCAATCTCCGACGGGGGGACCCTATAATTCACCCCTCCACTTT. Its translation: CASSQSPTGGPYNSPLHF. Combining the CDR3 with reference TRBV7-9 and TRBJ1-6 gives the whole variable domain DTGVSQNPRHKITKRGQNVTFRCDPISEHNRLYWYRQTLGQGPEFLTYFQNEAQLEKSRLLSDRFSAERPKGSFSTLEIQRTEQGDSAMYLCASSQSPTGGPYNSPLHFGNGTRLTVT.

This chain links TRBV5-8 with TRBJ2-1, with a weak D call TRBD2 (5 bases). With 5 bases removed from V and 6 bases from J, the gap between germline ends came to 18 bases. The germline CDR1 and CDR2 sequences are SGHTS and YDEGEE. The CDR3 contains 15 residues. The CDR3: CASRFWSEVGNEQFF. In DNA, the CDR3 is TGTGCCAGCAGATTCTGGTCGGAGGTCGGCAATGAGCAGTTCTTC. The full variable domain, its missing parts supplied by reference TRBV5-8 and TRBJ2-1, is EAGVTQSPTHLIKTRGQQATLRCSPISGHTSVYWYQQALGLGLQFLLWYDEGEERNRGNFPPRFSGRQFPNYSSELNVNALELEDSALYLCASRFWSEVGNEQFFGPGTRLTVL.

The chain links TRBV5-1 to TRBJ2-6; D gene ambiguous. V was cut by 0 bases and J by 1 base, with 2 bases left in between. Germline V gene sequence: CDR1 SGHRS, CDR2 YFSETQ. The CDR3 spans 14 residues. The CDR3 DNA reads TGCGCCAGCAGCTTGGCTTCTGGGGCCAACGTCCTGACTTTC. Amino acids: CASSLASGANVLTF.

The rearrangement uses TRBV6-1 and TRBJ2-7, with 7 bases lining up with TRBD1. J was trimmed by 1 base and V by 0 bases; bases with no gene match: 3. The CDR3 totals 15 residues. CDR1 is MNHNS and CDR2 is SASEGT in the germline V gene. The CDR3 loop is CASSEARTGSYEQYF. The CDR3 coding sequence is TGTGCCAGCAGTGAAGCGCGGACAGGATCCTACGAGCAGTACTTC.

This clone was recorded a few times. The J gene is TRBJ1-1, the V gene TRBV19; D gene ambiguous. The CDR3 consists of 14 residues. Per the germline V gene, CDR1 is LNHDA and CDR2 is SQIVND (reference sequence). Trimming stripped 9 bases from V and 1 base from J, with 15 bases between. CDR3 sequence (DNA): TGTGCCAGCTCGGGTGTATCTCGGAACACTGAAGCTTTCTTT. It is translated as CASSGVSRNTEAFF.

V is TRBV6-5 and J is TRBJ2-2; D is possibly TRBD2 (5 bases). Trimming removed 7 bases at V and 3 bases at J, with 9 bases between. The CDR3 totals 13 residues. Germline V gene sequence: CDR1 MNHEY, CDR2 SVGAGI. CDR3: CASKDGDTGELFF. The CDR3 coding sequence is TGTGCCAGCAAGGACGGGGACACCGGGGAGCTGTTTTTT.

This rearrangement joins TRBV7-9 to TRBJ2-5; 8 nucleotides align to TRBD2. This CDR3 spans 16 amino acids. Germline CDR1 and CDR2: SEHNR and FQNEAQ (reference sequence). V shed 8 bases and J 4 bases; nucleotides not matched to a gene: 15. Here the CDR3 DNA reads TGTGCCAGCTACGGGCTAGCGGGTTTTAGCGGAGAGACCCAGTACTTC. It yields the protein CASYGLAGFSGETQYF.

The chain carries TRBV27 and TRBJ2-7; 7 bases map to TRBD1. After removal of 5 bases from V and 2 bases from J, the junction contained 9 bases not matched to a gene. The CDR3 sequence is 15 residues long. Germline CDR1 is MNHEY and CDR2 is SMNVEV (reference sequence). The DNA of the CDR3 is TGTGCCAGCAGTCCTCGACAGGGAGCTACCTACGAGCAGTACTTC. Residues: CASSPRQGATYEQYF.

The rearrangement joins TRBV6-6 to TRBJ2-1; TRBD1 aligns across 7 bases. Germline CDR1 reads MNHNY; CDR2 reads SVGAGI (reference sequence). This CDR3 has 15 residues. With V trimmed by 8 bases and J by 7 bases, 14 bases remained unmatched. CDR3 nucleotides: TGTGCCAGCGGGAGACAGGGATTGGGGGTTAATGAGCAGTTCTTC. It specifies CASGRQGLGVNEQFF.

The chain uses TRBV19 and TRBJ2-2, with D possibly being TRBD1 (6 bases). The length of the CDR3 is 12 residues. CDR1 is LNHDA and CDR2 is SQIVND in the germline V gene (reference sequence). V lost 11 bases to trimming and J lost 4 bases, with 11 bases between them. The CDR3 protein is CAGQLPTGELFF. In DNA form, the CDR3 reads TGTGCCGGACAGTTACCCACCGGGGAGCTGTTTTTT.

The chain is built from TRBV7-9 and TRBJ2-1; 8 bases match TRBD2. After removal of 5 bases from V and 7 bases from J, the junction contained 10 bases not matched to a gene. There are 15 residues in the CDR3. Per germline, CDR1 SEHNR and CDR2 FQNEAQ (reference sequence). CDR3 sequence reads: CASSPGGAGSNEQFF. DNA for the CDR3: TGTGCCAGCAGCCCGGGGGGGGCGGGATCAAATGAGCAGTTCTTC.

This chain joins TRBV6-5 and TRBJ1-6; a weak D match, TRBD1 (6 bases). Deletions cut 8 bases from V and 9 bases from J, with 11 bases between. Germline CDR1 reads MNHEY; CDR2 reads SVGAGI. This CDR3 comprises 12 residues. CDR3 amino acids: CASQRGSSPLHF. CDR3 coding DNA: TGTGCCAGCCAGAGGGGGAGTTCACCCCTCCACTTT.